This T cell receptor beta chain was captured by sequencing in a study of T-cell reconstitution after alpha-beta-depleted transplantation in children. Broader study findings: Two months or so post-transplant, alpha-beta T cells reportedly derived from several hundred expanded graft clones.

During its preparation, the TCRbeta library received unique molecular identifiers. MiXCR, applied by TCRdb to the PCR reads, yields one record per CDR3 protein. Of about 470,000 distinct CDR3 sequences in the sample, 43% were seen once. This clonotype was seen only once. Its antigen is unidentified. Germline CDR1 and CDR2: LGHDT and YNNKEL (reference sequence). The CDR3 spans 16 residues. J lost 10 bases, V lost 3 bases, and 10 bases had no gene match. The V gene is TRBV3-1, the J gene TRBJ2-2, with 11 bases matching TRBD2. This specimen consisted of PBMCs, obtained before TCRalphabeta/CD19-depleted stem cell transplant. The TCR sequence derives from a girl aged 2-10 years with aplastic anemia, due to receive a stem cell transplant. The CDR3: CASSHARLAGSQELFF. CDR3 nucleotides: TGTGCCAGCAGCCACGCCCGACTAGCGGGATCCCAGGAGCTGTTTTTT.